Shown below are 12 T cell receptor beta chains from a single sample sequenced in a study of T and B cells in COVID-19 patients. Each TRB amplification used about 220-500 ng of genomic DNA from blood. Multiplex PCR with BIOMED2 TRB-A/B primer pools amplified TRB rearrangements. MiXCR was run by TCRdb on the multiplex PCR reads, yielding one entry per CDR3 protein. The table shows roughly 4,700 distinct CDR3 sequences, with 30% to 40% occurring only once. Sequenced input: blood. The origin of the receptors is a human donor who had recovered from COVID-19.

CDR3 loop: CASSRGSEADEQFF. The CDR3 DNA is TGCGCCAGCAGCCGGGGTAGCGAGGCGGATGAGCAGTTCTTC. The rearrangement links TRBV5-1 to TRBJ2-1, with a weak D call TRBD2 (5 bases). V lost 4 bases and J lost 8, with 16 bases in between. The CDR3 is made up of 14 amino acids. Germline V CDR1 and CDR2: SGHRS, YFSETQ.

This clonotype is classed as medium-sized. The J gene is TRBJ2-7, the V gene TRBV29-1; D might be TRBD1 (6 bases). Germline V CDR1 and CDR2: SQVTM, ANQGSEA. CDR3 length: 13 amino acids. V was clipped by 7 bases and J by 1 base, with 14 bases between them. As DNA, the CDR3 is TGCAGCGCCGGGACATCTGAGTCCTACGAGCAGTACTTC. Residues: CSAGTSESYEQYF.

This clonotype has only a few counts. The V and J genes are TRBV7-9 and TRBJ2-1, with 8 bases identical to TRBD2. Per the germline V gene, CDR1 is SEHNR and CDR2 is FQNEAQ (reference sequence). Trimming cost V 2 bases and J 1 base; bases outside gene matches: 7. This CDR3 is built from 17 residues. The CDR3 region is CASSLLQREMSYNEQFF. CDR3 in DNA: TGTGCCAGCAGCTTACTCCAGCGGGAGATGTCCTACAATGAGCAGTTCTTC.

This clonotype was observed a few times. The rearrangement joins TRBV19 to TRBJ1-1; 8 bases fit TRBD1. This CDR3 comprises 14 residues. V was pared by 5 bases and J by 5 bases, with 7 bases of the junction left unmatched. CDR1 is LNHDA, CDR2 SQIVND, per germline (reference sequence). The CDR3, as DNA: TGTGCCAGTAGTCTCCAGGGGGCAGGAACTGAAGCTTTCTTT. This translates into CASSLQGAGTEAFF.

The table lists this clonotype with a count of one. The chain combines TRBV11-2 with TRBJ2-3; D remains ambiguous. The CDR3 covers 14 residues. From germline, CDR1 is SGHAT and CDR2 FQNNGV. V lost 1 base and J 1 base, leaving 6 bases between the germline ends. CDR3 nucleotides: TGTGCCAGCAGCTTAGTATCCCGCACAGATACGCAGTATTTT. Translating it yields CASSLVSRTDTQYF. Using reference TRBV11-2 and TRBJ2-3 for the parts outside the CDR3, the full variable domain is EAGVAQSPRYKIIEKRQSVAFWCNPISGHATLYWYQQILGQGPKLLIQFQNNGVVDDSQLPKDRFSAERLKGVDSTLKIQPAKLEDSAVYLCASSLVSRTDTQYFGPGTRLTVL.

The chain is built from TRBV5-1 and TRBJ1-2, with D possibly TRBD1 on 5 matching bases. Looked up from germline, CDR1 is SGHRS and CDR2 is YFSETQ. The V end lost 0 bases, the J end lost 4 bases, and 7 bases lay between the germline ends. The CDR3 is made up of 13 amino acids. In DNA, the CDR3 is TGCGCCAGCAGCTTGGAGGGGAGCTATGGCTACACCTTC. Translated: CASSLEGSYGYTF.

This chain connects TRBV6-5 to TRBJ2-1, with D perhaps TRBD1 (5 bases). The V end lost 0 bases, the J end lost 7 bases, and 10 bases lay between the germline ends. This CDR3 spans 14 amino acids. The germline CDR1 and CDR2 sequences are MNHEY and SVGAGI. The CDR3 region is CASSYSLGANEQFF. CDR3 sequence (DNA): TGTGCCAGCAGTTACTCTCTAGGGGCGAATGAGCAGTTCTTC.

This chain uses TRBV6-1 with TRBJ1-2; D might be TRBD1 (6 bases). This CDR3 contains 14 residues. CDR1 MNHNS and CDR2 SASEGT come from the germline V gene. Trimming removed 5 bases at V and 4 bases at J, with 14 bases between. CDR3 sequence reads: CASSNPAGAYGYTF. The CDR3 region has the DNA TGTGCCAGCAGTAACCCCGCAGGGGCCTATGGCTACACCTTC.

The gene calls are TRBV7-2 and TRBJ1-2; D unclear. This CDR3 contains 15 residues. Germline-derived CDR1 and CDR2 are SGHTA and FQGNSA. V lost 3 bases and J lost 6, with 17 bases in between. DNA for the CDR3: TGTGCCAGCAGCTTCGGAACTCGGAGGGCCAATGGCTACACCTTC. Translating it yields CASSFGTRRANGYTF.

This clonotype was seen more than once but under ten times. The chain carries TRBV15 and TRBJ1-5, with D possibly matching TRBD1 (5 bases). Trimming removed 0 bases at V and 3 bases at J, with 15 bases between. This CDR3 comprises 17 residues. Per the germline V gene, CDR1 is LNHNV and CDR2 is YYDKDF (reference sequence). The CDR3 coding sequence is TGTGCCACCAGCAGAGAAGGGACGGGATCTTACAATCAGCCCCAGCATTTT. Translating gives CATSREGTGSYNQPQHF.

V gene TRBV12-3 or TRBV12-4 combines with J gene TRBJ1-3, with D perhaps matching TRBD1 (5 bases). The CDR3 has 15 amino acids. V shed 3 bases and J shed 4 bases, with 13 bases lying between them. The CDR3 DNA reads TGTGCCAGCAGTTTCGGCAGGGCGGGAGGAAACACCATATATTTT. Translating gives CASSFGRAGGNTIYF.

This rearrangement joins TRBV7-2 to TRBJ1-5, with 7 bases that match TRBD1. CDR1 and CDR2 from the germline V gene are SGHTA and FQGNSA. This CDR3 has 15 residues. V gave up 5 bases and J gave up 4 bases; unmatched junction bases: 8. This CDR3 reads CASSAGQVQNQPQHF. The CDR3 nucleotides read TGTGCCAGCAGCGCCGGACAGGTCCAAAATCAGCCCCAGCATTTT.